A single TCR beta chain is shown here with its context. Antigen unknown. This record belongs to a study of identical twins. Study-level results: With abundant cord blood beta clonotypes, insertions were fewer; memory repertoires showed no such pattern. Out-of-frame sharing of TCR alpha in monozygotic twins was underestimated by models.

A single record per CDR3 protein comes from TCRdb applying MiXCR to the 5' RACE reads. This sample carries 200,000 or so distinct CDR3 sequences, around 8.1% of them seen once, and the ten largest clones take less than 2.5%. This CDR3 has 16 residues. Trimming left V 1 base short and J 0 bases short, with 7 bases between. Per the germline V gene, CDR1 is LNHNV and CDR2 is YYDKDF (reference sequence). The sample was also linked to a second study, of yellow fever vaccine responses in identical twins.

The chain is built from TRBV15 and TRBJ2-6, with D perhaps given as TRBD1 or TRBD2 (6 bases each). The sample comprised memory (CD45RO+) T cells sorted from blood. The receptor's source is a woman under 30 in good health. CDR3 in amino acids: CATSRGGASGANVLTF. In DNA, the CDR3 is TGTGCCACCAGCAGAGGGGGGGCCTCTGGGGCCAACGTCCTGACTTTC.